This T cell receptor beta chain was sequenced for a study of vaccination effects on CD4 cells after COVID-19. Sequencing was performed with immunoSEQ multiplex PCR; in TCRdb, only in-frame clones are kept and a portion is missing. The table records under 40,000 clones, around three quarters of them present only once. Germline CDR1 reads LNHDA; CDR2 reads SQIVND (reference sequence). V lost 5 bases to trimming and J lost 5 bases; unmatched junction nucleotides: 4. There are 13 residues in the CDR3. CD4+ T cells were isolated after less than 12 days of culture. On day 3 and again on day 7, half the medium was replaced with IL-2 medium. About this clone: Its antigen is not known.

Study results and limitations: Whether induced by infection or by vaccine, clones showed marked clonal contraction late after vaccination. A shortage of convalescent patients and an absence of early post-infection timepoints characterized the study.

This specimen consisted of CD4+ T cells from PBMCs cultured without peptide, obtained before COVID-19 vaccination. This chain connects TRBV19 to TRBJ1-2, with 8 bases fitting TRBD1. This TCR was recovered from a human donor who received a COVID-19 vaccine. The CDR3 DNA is TGTGCCAGTAGTCCAAGGACAGGGTATGGCTACACCTTC. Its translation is CASSPRTGYGYTF.